These 22 T cell receptor beta chains came from one sample sequenced in a study of vaccination effects on CD4 cells after COVID-19. Pools of viral peptides were used by the ViraFEST assay to expand antigen-specific CD4+ T cells ahead of sequencing. It was after roughly 11 days of culture that CD4+ T cells were isolated. Two doses of BNT162b2 or mRNA-1273 vaccine were administered to participants. Which antigens these TCRs recognize remains unknown. The protocol was immunoSEQ multiplex PCR, while the TCRdb copy is restricted to in-frame clones and leaves out a portion. The sample includes some 70,000 clones, 80% to 85% of them seen just once. The sample was CD4+ T cells from PBMCs cultured with HCoV-229E spike peptides, taken after COVID-19 vaccination. All receptors come from a human donor who received a COVID-19 vaccine.

This clone was seen a few times. The chain combines TRBV9 with TRBJ1-1; D is perhaps TRBD1 (5 bases). The V gene lost 0 bases and the J gene lost 4 bases, with 13 bases spanning the gap. There are 15 residues in the CDR3. CDR1 is SGDLS, CDR2 YYNGEE, per germline. The CDR3 DNA reads as TGTGCCAGCAGCGTAGGGAGTCTGGGGGGCACTGAAGCTTTCTTT. This sequence encodes CASSVGSLGGTEAFF. Full variable domain (rest looked up from reference TRBV9 and TRBJ1-1): DSGVTQTPKHLITATGQRVTLRCSPRSGDLSVYWYQQSLDQGLQFLIQYYNGEERAKGNILERFSAQQFPDLHSELNLSSLELGDSALYFCASSVGSLGGTEAFFGQGTRLTVV.

CDR3: CASSGALNTQYF. DNA for the CDR3: TGTGCCAGCAGTGGGGCATTAAATACGCAGTATTTT. V usage is TRBV27 and J usage is TRBJ2-3, with D possibly TRBD1 on 5 matching bases. The germline V and J ends were trimmed by 5 bases and 7 bases, with 10 bases remaining between them. CDR1 is MNHEY, CDR2 SMNVEV, per germline (reference sequence). This CDR3 has 12 residues.

The DNA of the CDR3 is TGTGCCAGCAGCACGCGCCGGACCGGGGAGCTGTTTTTT. Its protein is CASSTRRTGELFF. The chain joins TRBV7-7 to TRBJ2-2; D unclear. Germline-derived CDR1 and CDR2 are SSHAT and FNYEAQ (reference sequence). CDR3 length: 13 residues. The germline V and J ends were trimmed by 5 bases and 5 bases, with 9 bases remaining between them.

V gene TRBV5-6 combines with J gene TRBJ2-7, with TRBD1 matching 9 bases. Losses at the gene ends were 2 bases for V and 5 bases for J; bases not matched to a gene: 11. Germline V CDR1 and CDR2: SGHDT, YYEEEE. This CDR3 region has 16 residues. The DNA for the CDR3 is TGTGCCAGCAGCTTCTACCTGGACAGGGGAGGTCACGAGCAGTACGTC. It yields the protein CASSFYLDRGGHEQYV.

In this sample, this clone turned up once. V and J are TRBV7-6 and TRBJ2-2; D gene ambiguous. The V gene's germline CDR1 is SGHVS and CDR2 FNYEAQ. The CDR3 length is 11 residues. Trimming shortened V by 5 bases and J by 6 bases, and 4 bases separated the two germline ends. The CDR3 DNA is TGTGCCAGCAGCCCAGCCGGGGAGCTGTTTTTT. It is translated as CASSPAGELFF.

V gene TRBV6-5 combines with J gene TRBJ2-7, with D unclear. The CDR3 totals 14 residues. V lost 7 bases and J 1 base, leaving 14 bases between the germline ends. The germline V gene has CDR1 MNHEY and CDR2 SVGAGI. The CDR3 DNA follows: TGTGCCAGCACCAGAGCTGGGTCATCCTACGAGCAGTACGTC. Encoded protein: CASTRAGSSYEQYV.

The gene calls are TRBV21-1 and TRBJ2-7; the table's D gene call, TRBD2, was not cross checked with the DNA. TRBV21-1 is described as a pseudogene. The CDR3 has 16 amino acids. The DNA for the CDR3 is TGTGCCAGCAGCAAACGGTCTACCGCGCTAGGTGACGAGCAGTACGTC. It codes for CASSKRSTALGDEQYV.

The chain recombines TRBV7-3 with TRBJ2-1; 9 nucleotides agree with TRBD2. This CDR3 is built from 15 residues. Germline CDR1 SGHTA, CDR2 FQGTGA. With V trimmed by 1 base and J by 5 bases, 3 bases remained unmatched. CDR3 residues: CASSLRAGGDNEQFF. For the CDR3, the DNA is TGTGCCAGCAGCTTAAGGGCGGGGGGGGACAATGAGCAGTTCTTC.

Only a few counts were recorded for this clone. The rearrangement joins TRBV15 to TRBJ1-2, with TRBD1 as a possible D gene (5 bases). CDR1 is LNHNV and CDR2 is YYDKDF in the germline V gene (reference sequence). The CDR3 consists of 14 residues. V lost 2 bases and J 4 bases, leaving 11 bases between the germline ends. The CDR3 spells CATSRIGTAYGYTF. The CDR3 DNA sequence: TGTGCCACCAGCAGAATTGGGACGGCCTATGGCTACACCTTC.

This clone was observed a few times. The chain is built from TRBV4-1 and TRBJ1-4; unclear D gene. CDR1 and CDR2 from the germline V gene are MGHRA and YSYEKL. Between the trimmed V and J ends, which lost 4 bases and 8 bases, there was a span of 11 bases. The CDR3 consists of 13 residues. CDR3 sequence (DNA): TGCGCCAGCAGCCTCCGGCCGGAGGAAAAACTGTTTTTT. It is translated as CASSLRPEEKLFF.

V usage is TRBV4-1 and J usage is TRBJ1-1; possible D gene TRBD1, 6 bases. This CDR3 region has 16 residues. Germline CDR1 MGHRA, CDR2 YSYEKL. Trimming removed 1 base at V and 1 base at J, with 13 bases between. Here the CDR3 DNA reads TGCGCCAGCAGCCAAGGTAGGGGACACAAGAACACTGAAGCTTTCTTT. The encoded protein is CASSQGRGHKNTEAFF.

J is TRBJ1-6 and V is TRBV11-2; 8 positions agree with TRBD1. V trimming: 5 bases; J trimming: 0 bases; junction bases outside the gene matches: 9. Looked up from germline, CDR1 is SGHAT and CDR2 is FQNNGV. The CDR3 is 18 amino acids. CDR3 residues: CASSLRQGTGSYNSPLHF. The CDR3 DNA sequence: TGTGCCAGCAGCCTAAGACAGGGGACGGGCTCCTATAATTCACCCCTCCACTTT.

This chain joins TRBV7-9 and TRBJ1-4; no clear D. V lost 5 bases and J lost 3, with 13 bases in between. CDR3 length equals 15 residues. Germline CDR1 and CDR2: SEHNR and FQNEAQ (reference sequence). The CDR3, as DNA: TGTGCCAGCAGCCCCGGACGTGCTGCTAATGAAAAACTGTTTTTT. It codes for CASSPGRAANEKLFF.

The chain uses TRBV30 and TRBJ2-1; TRBD2 aligns across 11 bases. The CDR3 contains 13 residues. Trimming at V came to 8 bases and at J to 2 bases, leaving 2 bases not matched to a gene. The germline CDR1 and CDR2 sequences are GTSNPN and SVGIG (reference sequence). Here the CDR3 DNA reads TGTGCCGGTAGCGGGGGGGCCTACAATGAGCAGTTCTTC. It is translated as CAGSGGAYNEQFF.

The rearrangement uses TRBV6-5 and TRBJ2-5; D uncertain. In germline, CDR1 is MNHEY, CDR2 SVGAGI. V gave up 2 bases and J gave up 4 bases, with 2 bases separating them. The CDR3 is 11 residues long. The CDR3 reads CASSYGETQYF. The DNA for the CDR3 is TGTGCCAGCAGTTACGGAGAGACCCAGTACTTC.

The chain carries TRBV29-1 and TRBJ2-2, with 8 bases lining up with TRBD1. The germline V gene has CDR1 SQVTM and CDR2 ANQGSEA. V lost 6 bases to trimming and J lost 4 bases; unmatched junction nucleotides: 7. The CDR3 is made up of 14 amino acids. CDR3 protein: CSVAWDRSTGELFF. Written as DNA, the CDR3 is TGCAGCGTAGCCTGGGACAGGTCCACCGGGGAGCTGTTTTTT.

The V and J genes are TRBV29-1 and TRBJ2-1; perhaps D is TRBD1 or TRBD2 (5 bases each). The CDR3 is made up of 15 amino acids. The ends were cut back, 3 bases at V and 0 bases at J, with 12 bases in the middle. Germline CDR1 reads SQVTM; CDR2 reads ANQGSEA. CDR3 in amino acids: CSVDPGTGSYNEQFF. CDR3 in DNA: TGCAGCGTTGACCCCGGGACGGGCTCCTACAATGAGCAGTTCTTC.

The chain links TRBV24-1 to TRBJ2-2; D is ambiguous. The CDR3 is 13 amino acids. Per the germline V gene, CDR1 is KGHDR and CDR2 is SFDVKD. The ends were cut back, 0 bases at V and 9 bases at J, with 7 bases in the middle. CDR3 coding DNA: TGTGCCACCAGTGATTTGTTTCGCCGGGAGCTGTTTTTT. Its translation is CATSDLFRRELFF.

The V and J genes are TRBV15 and TRBJ1-4, with 7 bases matching TRBD1. The CDR3 runs to 12 residues. V was clipped by 0 bases and J by 17 bases; unmatched bases: 6. Germline CDR1 LNHNV, CDR2 YYDKDF (reference sequence). CDR3 in amino acids: CATSRDAGQIFF. The CDR3 nucleotides read TGTGCCACCAGCAGAGATGCGGGACAGATTTTTTTT. The variable domain in full, with the rest retrieved from reference TRBV15 and TRBJ1-4, is DAMVIQNPRYQVTQFGKPVTLSCSQTLNHNVMYWYQQKSSQAPKLLFHYYDKDFNNEADTPDNFQSRRPNTSFCFLDIRSPGLGDTAMYLCATSRDAGQIFFGSGTQLSVL.

The chain carries TRBV28 and TRBJ1-1, with D perhaps TRBD1 (5 bases). Between the trimmed V and J ends, which lost 7 bases and 8 bases, there was a span of 8 bases. There are 10 residues in the CDR3. Germline lookup yields CDR1 MDHEN and CDR2 SYDVKM. The CDR3 coding sequence is TGTGCCAGCAAGGCAGGGGAAGCTTTCTTT. Protein product: CASKAGEAFF. The variable domain in full, completed from reference TRBV28 and TRBJ1-1, reads DVKVTQSSRYLVKRTGEKVFLECVQDMDHENMFWYRQDPGLGLRLIYFSYDVKMKEKGDIPEGYSVSREKKERFSLILESASTNQTSMYLCASKAGEAFFGQGTRLTVV.

The J gene is TRBJ1-5, the V gene TRBV2; no definite D call. Germline loops: CDR1 SNHLY, CDR2 FYNNEI. This CDR3 region has 15 residues. Trimming stripped 5 bases from V and 2 bases from J, with 13 bases between. Here the CDR3 reads CASSSDPLGNQPQHF. DNA of the CDR3: TGTGCCAGCAGTTCGGACCCTCTGGGCAATCAGCCCCAGCATTTT.

The V gene is TRBV28, the J gene TRBJ1-3; 7 nucleotides agree with TRBD1. Unmatched junction bases numbered 13, after V lost 6 bases and J lost 2 bases. CDR3 length: 17 residues. Germline CDR1 is MDHEN and CDR2 is SYDVKM. The CDR3 coding sequence is TGTGCCAGCAGCTTGATTCAGGGGGAACTGACTGGAAACACCATATATTTT. Translated: CASSLIQGELTGNTIYF.